This TCR beta chain was obtained from a study of T cells expressing NK-cell markers (dated by TCRdb to about 2020). For the wider study: TCR beta-chain repertoires were profiled in sorted CD3+CD56+NKG2C+, CD3+CD56+NKG2C- and CD3+CD56-NKG2C+ T-cell subsets from roughly eight donors. Seven of the eight sequenced donors were HCMV-seropositive and one was HCMV-seronegative. The study sequenced eight donors, all healthy volunteers chosen at random: three men and five women. Libraries were sequenced as 2 x 150 bp reads on Illumina HiSeq 2000/2500, MiSeq or NextSeq.

This sample was sequenced with an Illumina HiSeq 2000. TCR beta cDNA libraries were prepared using 5'RACE template switching, which introduced a universal primer site and unique molecular identifiers. cDNA synthesis was primed from the TCR beta constant segment, followed by two successive PCR amplification steps. Turning to the authors' computational methods: MIGEC was used to demultiplex reads and group the reads by UMI, and MiTCR was used to assemble and quantify clonotypes. To remove erroneous sequences, TCR cDNA sequences were retained only when supported by two or more reads. The tcR package was used for downstream repertoire analysis, and clonotypes were matched between fractions using CDR3 nucleotide sequence together with V segment. VDJmatch was used to annotate antigen specificity against VDJdb, with one amino acid substitution allowed in CDR3. TCRdb reprocessed the reads, so every CDR3 protein sequence counts as one entry and DNA is not shown. The V and J calls and clone size come from TCRdb's table, not from the authors' own analysis. The sample's clone listing holds around 280,000 distinct CDR3 sequences. 0.39% of the sample goes to the ten largest clones.

HCMV serostatus was determined by detecting HCMV-specific IgG in serum with a commercial ELISA kit. Peripheral blood mononuclear cells were isolated from blood by Ficoll density gradient centrifugation. The CDR3, from cysteine to phenylalanine, totals 16 residues. No DNA sequence was recorded. CDR1 and CDR2 are read off the germline V gene as MNHEY and SVGEGT. Paper-wide results and their limitations: In six donors, the dominant CD3+CD56+NKG2C+ clonotypes ranked among the top 10 CD8+ clonotypes, making up 1.0-7.0% of CD8+ T cells. It remained unclear whether the expanded NKG2C-expressing T cell clones were specific for HCMV antigens. Those dominant clonotypes were again the most abundant among CD3+CD56-NKG2C+ cells in a handful of donors, at about 28.3-65%.

In regard to this clonotype: Its recognized antigen is unknown.

The sequencing sample was made of blood T cells: a sorted CD56 or NKG2C T cell subset, CD4+ or CD8+ T cells, or bulk PBMC T cells (not recorded which). The origin of this receptor is a man aged 18-30 years in good health. Donor details come from another sample of the same person, matched by shared clones. The V and J segments used are TRBV6-2 or TRBV6-3 and TRBJ2-4; TCRdb's assignment of TRBD2 cannot be checked, as there is no DNA. The CDR3 reads CASSSEREGRRSIQYF.